This is a list of T cell receptor beta chains from one sample in a study of blood T cell repertoires in COVID-19. Clones were read by immunoSEQ multiplex PCR, and TCRdb kept only the in-frame ones, dropping some. Among 150,000 to 200,000 clones, approximately 90% were seen once, and the ten largest hold approximately 0.8%. Input material: PBMCs or T cells enriched from blood (not recorded which). Source of these receptors: a woman aged 18-30 years who had recovered from COVID-19. The CDR3 runs from the conserved cysteine through the conserved F or W. A D gene is named only where the DNA matches it firmly. The size of a clone is reported for some rows only, either as once, few or many, or as a class for expanded clones.

CASSPRGTVYEKLFF TGTGCCAGCAGCCCTAGAGGGACAGTTTATGAAAAACTGTTTTTT NA TRBJ1-4 TRBD1 TRBV3-1/TRBV3-2
CASSGAGKSF TGTGCCAGCAGTGGTGCGGGGAAGTCCTTC once TRBJ2-7 NA TRBV28
CASSRGFHQPQHF TGTGCCAGCAGCAGGGGATTTCATCAGCCCCAGCATTTT NA TRBJ1-5 NA TRBV12-3/TRBV12-4
CATRAHGRNQETQYF TGTGCCACCAGGGCCCATGGGCGAAACCAAGAGACCCAGTACTTC NA TRBJ2-5 NA TRBV15
CASRTGTSDYNEQFF TGTGCCAGCAGGACCGGGACTAGCGACTACAATGAGCAGTTCTTC once TRBJ2-1 TRBD2 TRBV5-4
CASSYSRGGYNEQFF TGTGCCAGCAGTTATAGTCGGGGGGGGTACAATGAGCAGTTCTTC once TRBJ2-1 TRBD2 TRBV6-5
CASGTTSYEQYF TGTGCATCCGGGACAACCTCCTACGAGCAGTACTTC NA TRBJ2-7 NA TRBV30
CASATGGVYNEQFF TGTGCCAGCGCGACGGGAGGGGTTTACAATGAGCAGTTCTTC NA TRBJ2-1 TRBD2 TRBV2
CASGRTSGRDEQFF TGTGCTAGTGGCCGGACTAGCGGGAGGGATGAGCAGTTCTTC NA TRBJ2-1 TRBD2 TRBV12-5
CASSSQGETTEAFF TGTGCCAGCAGCTCCCAGGGGGAGACCACTGAAGCTTTCTTT NA TRBJ1-1 TRBD1 TRBV7-3
CASSTSTGGIFEQYF NA few TRBJ2-7 NA TRBV6-5
CASSQAPEVLADEQFF TGTGCCAGCAGCCAAGCACCAGAAGTTCTAGCTGATGAGCAGTTCTTC NA TRBJ2-1 NA TRBV14
CASSDSSGNYNEQFF TGTGCCAGCAGCGATTCTAGCGGCAACTACAATGAGCAGTTCTTC NA TRBJ2-1 TRBD2 TRBV5-5
CASSYSGTGGTEAFF TGTGCCAGCAGTTACTCCGGGACAGGGGGCACTGAAGCTTTCTTT once TRBJ1-1 TRBD1 TRBV6-6